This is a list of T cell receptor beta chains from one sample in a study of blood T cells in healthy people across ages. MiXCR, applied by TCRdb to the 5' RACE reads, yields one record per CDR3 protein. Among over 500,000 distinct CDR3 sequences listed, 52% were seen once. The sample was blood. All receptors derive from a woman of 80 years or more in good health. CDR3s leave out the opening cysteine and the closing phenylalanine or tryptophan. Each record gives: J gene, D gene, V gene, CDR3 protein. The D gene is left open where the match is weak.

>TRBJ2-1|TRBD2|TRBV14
ASSQDGPGLAGNNEQF
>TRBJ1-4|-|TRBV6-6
ASRRSRFEKLF
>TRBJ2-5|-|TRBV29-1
SGVVPETQY
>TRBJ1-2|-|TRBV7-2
ASSVPGRLDGYT
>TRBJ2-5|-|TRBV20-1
SARTRETQY
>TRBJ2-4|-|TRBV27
ASSLGPLVAKNIQY
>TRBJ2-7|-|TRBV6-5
ASSYFRESYEQY
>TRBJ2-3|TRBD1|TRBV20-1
SAWDRERY
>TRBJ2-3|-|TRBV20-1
SAERQQTTDTQY
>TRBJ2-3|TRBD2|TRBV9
ASSPRGSGTGDTQY
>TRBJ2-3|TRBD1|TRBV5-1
ASSSGQLLFTDTQY
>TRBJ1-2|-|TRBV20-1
SVEGDITDYGYT
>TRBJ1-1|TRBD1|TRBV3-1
ASSQGTGPTEAF
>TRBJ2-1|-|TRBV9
ASSVVDDYNEQF
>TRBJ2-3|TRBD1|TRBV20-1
SARQGAGRTQY
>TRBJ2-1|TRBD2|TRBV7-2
ASSFWRGVRGNYNEQF
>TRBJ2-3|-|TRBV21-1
ASSSKTRPATDTQY
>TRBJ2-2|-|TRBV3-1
AGSQGEAGELF
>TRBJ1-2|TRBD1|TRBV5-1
ASSFLGQGVYGYT
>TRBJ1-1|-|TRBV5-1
ASSPPAGLNTGAF
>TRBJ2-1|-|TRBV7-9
AGKERNEQF
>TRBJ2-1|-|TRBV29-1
SVAHSYNEQF
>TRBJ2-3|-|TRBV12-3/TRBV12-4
ASSKLGGPQDTQY
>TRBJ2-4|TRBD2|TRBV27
ASRGLAANIQY
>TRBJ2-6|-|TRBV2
ASSKGFSGANVLT
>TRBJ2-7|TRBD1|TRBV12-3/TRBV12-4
ASSSDRLGEQY
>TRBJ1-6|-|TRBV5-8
ASPTERGLSYNSPLH
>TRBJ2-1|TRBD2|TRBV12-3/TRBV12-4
ASSWAGGQSSEQF
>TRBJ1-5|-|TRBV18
ASSPPGRGNQPQH
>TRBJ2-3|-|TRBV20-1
SARPQVRGPYRDTQY
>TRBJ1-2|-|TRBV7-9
ASSPTPPTFYGYT
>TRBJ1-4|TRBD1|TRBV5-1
ASSLTGANEKLF
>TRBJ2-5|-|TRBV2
ASSEAPGETQY
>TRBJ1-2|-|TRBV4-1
ASSRSVRYGYT
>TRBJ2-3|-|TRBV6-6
ASSYSKREPKDTQY
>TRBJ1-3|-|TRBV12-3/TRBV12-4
ASTSQSGFSGNTIY
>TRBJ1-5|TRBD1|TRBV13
ASSPRGPSQPQH
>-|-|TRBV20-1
SARESPYNEQY
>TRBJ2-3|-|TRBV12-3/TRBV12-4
ASSFAAAPTDTQY
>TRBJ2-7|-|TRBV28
ASSIRGLSYEQY
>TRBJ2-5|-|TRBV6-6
ASTLGAGETQY
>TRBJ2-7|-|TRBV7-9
ASSHRQSSRIYEQY
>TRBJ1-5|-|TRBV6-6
ASSYADRRQPQH
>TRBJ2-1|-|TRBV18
ASSQYPASTYNEQF
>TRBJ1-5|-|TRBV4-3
ASSQDLGTGGGQPQH
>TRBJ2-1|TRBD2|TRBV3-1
ASSHGSAGGRKETQF
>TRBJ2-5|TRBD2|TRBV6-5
ASSYSGVQETQY
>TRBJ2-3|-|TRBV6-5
ASGDGWDTQY
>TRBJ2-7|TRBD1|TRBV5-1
ASSLVGTVSYEQY
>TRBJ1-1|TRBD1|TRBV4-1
ASSQPTLTGHTEAF
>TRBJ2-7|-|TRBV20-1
SARDGEQY
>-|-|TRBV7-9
ASSSLGKTYEQY
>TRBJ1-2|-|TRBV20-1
SARETQGGYT
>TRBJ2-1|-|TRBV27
ASSSPGRVSDNEQF
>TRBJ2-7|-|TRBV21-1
ASSKEFGGGSHEQY
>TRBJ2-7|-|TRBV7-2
ASSFISGSHEQY
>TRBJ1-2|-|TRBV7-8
ASSLVLASPGDIT
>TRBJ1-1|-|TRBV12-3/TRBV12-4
ASRPPSSTEAF
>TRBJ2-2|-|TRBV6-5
ASSYWREVTGELF
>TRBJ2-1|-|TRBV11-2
ASRGGNVQFWQF